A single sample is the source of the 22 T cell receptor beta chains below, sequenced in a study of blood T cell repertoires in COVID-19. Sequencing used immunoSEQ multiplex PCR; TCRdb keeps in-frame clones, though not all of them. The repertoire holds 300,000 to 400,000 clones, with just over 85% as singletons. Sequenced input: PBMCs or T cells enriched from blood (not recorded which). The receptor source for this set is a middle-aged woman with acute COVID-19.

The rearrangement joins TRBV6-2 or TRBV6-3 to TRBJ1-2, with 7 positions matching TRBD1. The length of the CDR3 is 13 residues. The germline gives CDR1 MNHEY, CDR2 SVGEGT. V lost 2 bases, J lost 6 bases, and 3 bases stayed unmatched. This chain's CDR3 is CASSYPQGDGYTF. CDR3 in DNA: TGTGCCAGCAGTTACCCGCAGGGGGATGGCTACACCTTC.

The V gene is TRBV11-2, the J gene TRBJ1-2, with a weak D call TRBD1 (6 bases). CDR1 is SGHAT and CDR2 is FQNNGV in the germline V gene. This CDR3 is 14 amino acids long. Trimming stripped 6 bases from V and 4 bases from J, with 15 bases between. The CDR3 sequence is CASSPSGHLYGYTF. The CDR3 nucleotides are TGTGCCAGCAGTCCCTCGGGACACCTCTATGGCTACACCTTC.

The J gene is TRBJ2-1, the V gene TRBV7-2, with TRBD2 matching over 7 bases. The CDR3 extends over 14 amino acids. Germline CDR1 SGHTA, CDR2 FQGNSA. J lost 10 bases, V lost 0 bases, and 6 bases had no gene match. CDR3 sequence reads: CASSLALASEEQFF. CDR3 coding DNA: TGTGCCAGCAGCTTAGCACTAGCGAGTGAGGAGCAGTTCTTC.

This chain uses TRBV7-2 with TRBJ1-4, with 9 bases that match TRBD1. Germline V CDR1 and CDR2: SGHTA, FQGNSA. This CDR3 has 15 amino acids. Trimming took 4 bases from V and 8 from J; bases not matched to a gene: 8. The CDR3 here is CASSSWTGVGEKLFF. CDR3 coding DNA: TGTGCCAGCAGCTCATGGACAGGGGTGGGGGAAAAACTGTTTTTT. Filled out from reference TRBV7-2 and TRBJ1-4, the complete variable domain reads GAGVSQSPSNKVTEKGKDVELRCDPISGHTALYWYRQSLGQGLEFLIYFQGNSAPDKSGLPSDRFSAERTGGSVSTLTIQRTQQEDSAVYLCASSSWTGVGEKLFFGSGTQLSVL.

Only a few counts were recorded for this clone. CDR3 sequence: CASTDPGGSGAFF. In DNA form, the CDR3 reads TGTGCCAGCACCGACCCCGGCGGGAGTGGAGCTTTCTTT. The V and J genes are TRBV6-5 and TRBJ1-1, with D hard to call. Germline CDR1 and CDR2: MNHEY and SVGAGI. Trimming shortened V by 7 bases and J by 10 bases, and 19 bases separated the two germline ends. The CDR3 totals 13 residues.

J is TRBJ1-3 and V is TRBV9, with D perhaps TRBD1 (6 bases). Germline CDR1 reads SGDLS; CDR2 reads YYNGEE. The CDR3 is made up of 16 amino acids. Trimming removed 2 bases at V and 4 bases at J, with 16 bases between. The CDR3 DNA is TGTGCCAGCAGCGTGGATTACAGGGACATAGGAAACACCATATATTTT. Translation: CASSVDYRDIGNTIYF.

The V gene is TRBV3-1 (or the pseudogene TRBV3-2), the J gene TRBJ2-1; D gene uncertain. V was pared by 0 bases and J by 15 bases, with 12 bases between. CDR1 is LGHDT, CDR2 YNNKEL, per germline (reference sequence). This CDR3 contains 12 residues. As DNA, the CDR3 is TGTGCCAGCAGCCAAGATTACCCCCAGATGTTCTTC. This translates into CASSQDYPQMFF.

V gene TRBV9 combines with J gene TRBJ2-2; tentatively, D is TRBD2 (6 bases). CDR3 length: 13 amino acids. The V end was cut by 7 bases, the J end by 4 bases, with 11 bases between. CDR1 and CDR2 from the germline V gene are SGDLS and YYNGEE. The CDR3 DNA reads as TGTGCCAGCTCCGGGACTTTCACCGGGGAGCTGTTTTTT. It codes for CASSGTFTGELFF.

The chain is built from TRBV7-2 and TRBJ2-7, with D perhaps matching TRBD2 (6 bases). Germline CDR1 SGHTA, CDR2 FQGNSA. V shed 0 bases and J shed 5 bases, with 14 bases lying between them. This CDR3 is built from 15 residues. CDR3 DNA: TGTGCCAGCAGCTTAGCGAGCCGGGAGCACGACGAGCAGTACTTC. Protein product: CASSLASREHDEQYF. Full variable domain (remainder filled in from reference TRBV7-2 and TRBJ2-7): GAGVSQSPSNKVTEKGKDVELRCDPISGHTALYWYRQSLGQGLEFLIYFQGNSAPDKSGLPSDRFSAERTGGSVSTLTIQRTQQEDSAVYLCASSLASREHDEQYFGPGTRLTVT.

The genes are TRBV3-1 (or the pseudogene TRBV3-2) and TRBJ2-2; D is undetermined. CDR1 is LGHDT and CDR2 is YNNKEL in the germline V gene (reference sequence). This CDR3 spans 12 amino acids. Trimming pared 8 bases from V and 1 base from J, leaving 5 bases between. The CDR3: CASGRNTGELFF. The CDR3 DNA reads TGTGCCAGCGGCAGGAACACCGGGGAGCTGTTTTTT.

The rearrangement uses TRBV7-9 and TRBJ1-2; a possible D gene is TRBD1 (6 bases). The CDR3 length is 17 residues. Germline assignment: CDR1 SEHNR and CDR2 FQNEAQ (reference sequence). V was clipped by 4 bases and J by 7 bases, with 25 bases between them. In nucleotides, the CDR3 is TGTGCCAGCAGCTCCAACACGATAAACACAGGGATTGGTGGCTACACCTTC. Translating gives CASSSNTINTGIGGYTF.

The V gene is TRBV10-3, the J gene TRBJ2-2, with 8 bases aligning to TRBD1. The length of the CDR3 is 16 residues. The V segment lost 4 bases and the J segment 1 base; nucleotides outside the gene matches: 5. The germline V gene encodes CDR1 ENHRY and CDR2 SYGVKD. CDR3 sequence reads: CAISASGTGNTGELFF. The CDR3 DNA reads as TGTGCCATCAGTGCCTCCGGGACAGGGAACACCGGGGAGCTGTTTTTT.

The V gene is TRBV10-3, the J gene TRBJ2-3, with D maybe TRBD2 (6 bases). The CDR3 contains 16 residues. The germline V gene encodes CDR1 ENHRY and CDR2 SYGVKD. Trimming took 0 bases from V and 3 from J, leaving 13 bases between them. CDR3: CAISESLAPGTDTQYF. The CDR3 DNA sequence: TGTGCCATCAGTGAGTCTCTAGCGCCGGGAACAGATACGCAGTATTTT.

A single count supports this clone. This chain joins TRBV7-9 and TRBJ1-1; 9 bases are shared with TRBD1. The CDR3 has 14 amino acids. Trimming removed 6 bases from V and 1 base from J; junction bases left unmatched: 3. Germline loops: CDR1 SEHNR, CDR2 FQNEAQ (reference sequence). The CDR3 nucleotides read TGTGCCAGCAGAACAGGGGGCCCGAACACTGAAGCTTTCTTT. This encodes CASRTGGPNTEAFF.

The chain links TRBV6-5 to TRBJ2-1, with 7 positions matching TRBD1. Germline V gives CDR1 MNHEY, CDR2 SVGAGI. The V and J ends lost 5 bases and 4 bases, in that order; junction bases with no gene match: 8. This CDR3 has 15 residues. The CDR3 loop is CASSLQGPPYNEQFF. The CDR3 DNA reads TGTGCCAGCAGTCTACAGGGGCCCCCTTACAATGAGCAGTTCTTC.

DNA of the CDR3: TGTGCCAGCAGCAAAGCTGAGACAGGGCTTACCTATGGCTACACCTTC. This sequence encodes CASSKAETGLTYGYTF. The chain employs TRBV21-1 and TRBJ1-2; the D segment call TRBD1 is taken from the table without a DNA check. TRBV21-1 is flagged as a pseudogene. The CDR3 sequence is 16 residues long.

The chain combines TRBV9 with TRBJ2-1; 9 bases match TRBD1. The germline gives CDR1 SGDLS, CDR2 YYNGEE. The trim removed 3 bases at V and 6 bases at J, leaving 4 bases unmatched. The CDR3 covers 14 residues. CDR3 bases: TGTGCCAGCAGCGCATCGACAGGGGGCAATGAGCAGTTCTTC. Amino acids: CASSASTGGNEQFF.

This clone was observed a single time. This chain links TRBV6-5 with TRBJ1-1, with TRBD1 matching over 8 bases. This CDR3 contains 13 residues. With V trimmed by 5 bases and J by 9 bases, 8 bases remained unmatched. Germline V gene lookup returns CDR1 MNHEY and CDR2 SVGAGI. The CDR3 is CASSRTGMAKAFF. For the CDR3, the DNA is TGTGCCAGCAGTAGGACAGGGATGGCCAAAGCTTTCTTT.

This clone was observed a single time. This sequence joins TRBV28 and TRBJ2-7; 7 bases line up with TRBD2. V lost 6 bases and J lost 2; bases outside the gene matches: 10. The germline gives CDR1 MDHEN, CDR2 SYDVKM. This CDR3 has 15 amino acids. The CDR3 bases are TGTGCCAGCAGCTCATATAGCGGGTCTGCCTACGAGCAGTACTTC. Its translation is CASSSYSGSAYEQYF.

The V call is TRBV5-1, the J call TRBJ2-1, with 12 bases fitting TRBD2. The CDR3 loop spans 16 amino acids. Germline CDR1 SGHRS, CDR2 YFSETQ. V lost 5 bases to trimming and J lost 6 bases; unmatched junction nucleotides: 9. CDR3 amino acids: CASRTLAGGTVNEQFF. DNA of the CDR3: TGCGCCAGCAGAACCCTAGCGGGAGGGACGGTCAATGAGCAGTTCTTC.

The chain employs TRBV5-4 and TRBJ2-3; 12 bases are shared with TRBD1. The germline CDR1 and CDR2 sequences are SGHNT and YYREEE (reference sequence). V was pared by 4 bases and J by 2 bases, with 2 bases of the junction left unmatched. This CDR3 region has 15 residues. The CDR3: CASSGTGGPTDTQYF. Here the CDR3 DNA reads TGTGCCAGCAGCGGGACAGGGGGCCCCACAGATACGCAGTATTTT.

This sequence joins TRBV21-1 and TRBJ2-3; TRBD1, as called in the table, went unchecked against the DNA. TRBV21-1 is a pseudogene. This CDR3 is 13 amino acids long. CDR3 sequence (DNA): TGTGCCAGCAGCAAGGCAGGACAAGATACGCAGTATTTT. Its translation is CASSKAGQDTQYF.